This entry describes one T cell receptor (beta chain). This entry comes from a study of blood T cell repertoires in COVID-19. Overall study context: The United States, Italy and Spain provided the acute and convalescent COVID-19 samples.

Cohort assignment relied on participant-reported clinical history. Recovery meant two consecutive negative NP/OP PCR tests, professional clearance, or resolved symptoms. Germline V gene sequence: CDR1 ENHRY, CDR2 SYGVKD. The CDR3 contains 16 residues. Trimming left V 0 bases short and J 5 bases short, with 16 bases between. Original data processing: Estimated nucleated cell counts came from reference gene primer amplification. Sequenced by immunoSEQ multiplex PCR; TCRdb stores in-frame clones only, minus some. V, J and clone size derive from that table, while D and trimming were established from the DNA sequence. The sample lists fewer than 400,000 clones; roughly 87% were seen once.

Sequenced input: PBMCs or T cells enriched from blood (not recorded which). The V gene is TRBV10-3, the J gene TRBJ1-1; D gene ambiguous. This sequence originates from a woman younger than 35 who had recovered from COVID-19. As DNA, the CDR3 is TGTGCCATCAGTGAGTCGCGTTCCCGGTCCGTAACTGAAGCTTTCTTT. Translation: CAISESRSRSVTEAFF.